This TCR beta chain was sequenced during a study of cytomegalovirus exposure and HLA in healthy donors. Concerning this clone itself: The antigen remains unidentified. The junction and the germline gene differ at one end; a read error may be behind it.

With 60 Vbeta and 13 Jbeta primers, the PCR was carried out. Sequencing used immunoSEQ multiplex PCR; TCRdb keeps in-frame clones, though not all of them. The sample records fewer than 150,000 clones, around 76% being singletons. The CDR3 totals 15 residues. Germline CDR1 is SSHAT and CDR2 is FNYEAQ (reference sequence). Study-level points and caveats: Later on, an analysis found that several of the most significant clusters appeared to be linked to common viral pathogens, which included parvovirus B19.

This sequence was found in a male donor in good health and CMV-seronegative. This sequence joins TRBV7-7 and TRBJ2-2, with 9 bases identical to TRBD1. Source material: PBMCs. The CDR3, as DNA: TGTGCTAGCACCCTCGGGACAGGGTACGCCGGGGAGCTGTTTTTT. It is translated as CASTLGTGYAGELFF.